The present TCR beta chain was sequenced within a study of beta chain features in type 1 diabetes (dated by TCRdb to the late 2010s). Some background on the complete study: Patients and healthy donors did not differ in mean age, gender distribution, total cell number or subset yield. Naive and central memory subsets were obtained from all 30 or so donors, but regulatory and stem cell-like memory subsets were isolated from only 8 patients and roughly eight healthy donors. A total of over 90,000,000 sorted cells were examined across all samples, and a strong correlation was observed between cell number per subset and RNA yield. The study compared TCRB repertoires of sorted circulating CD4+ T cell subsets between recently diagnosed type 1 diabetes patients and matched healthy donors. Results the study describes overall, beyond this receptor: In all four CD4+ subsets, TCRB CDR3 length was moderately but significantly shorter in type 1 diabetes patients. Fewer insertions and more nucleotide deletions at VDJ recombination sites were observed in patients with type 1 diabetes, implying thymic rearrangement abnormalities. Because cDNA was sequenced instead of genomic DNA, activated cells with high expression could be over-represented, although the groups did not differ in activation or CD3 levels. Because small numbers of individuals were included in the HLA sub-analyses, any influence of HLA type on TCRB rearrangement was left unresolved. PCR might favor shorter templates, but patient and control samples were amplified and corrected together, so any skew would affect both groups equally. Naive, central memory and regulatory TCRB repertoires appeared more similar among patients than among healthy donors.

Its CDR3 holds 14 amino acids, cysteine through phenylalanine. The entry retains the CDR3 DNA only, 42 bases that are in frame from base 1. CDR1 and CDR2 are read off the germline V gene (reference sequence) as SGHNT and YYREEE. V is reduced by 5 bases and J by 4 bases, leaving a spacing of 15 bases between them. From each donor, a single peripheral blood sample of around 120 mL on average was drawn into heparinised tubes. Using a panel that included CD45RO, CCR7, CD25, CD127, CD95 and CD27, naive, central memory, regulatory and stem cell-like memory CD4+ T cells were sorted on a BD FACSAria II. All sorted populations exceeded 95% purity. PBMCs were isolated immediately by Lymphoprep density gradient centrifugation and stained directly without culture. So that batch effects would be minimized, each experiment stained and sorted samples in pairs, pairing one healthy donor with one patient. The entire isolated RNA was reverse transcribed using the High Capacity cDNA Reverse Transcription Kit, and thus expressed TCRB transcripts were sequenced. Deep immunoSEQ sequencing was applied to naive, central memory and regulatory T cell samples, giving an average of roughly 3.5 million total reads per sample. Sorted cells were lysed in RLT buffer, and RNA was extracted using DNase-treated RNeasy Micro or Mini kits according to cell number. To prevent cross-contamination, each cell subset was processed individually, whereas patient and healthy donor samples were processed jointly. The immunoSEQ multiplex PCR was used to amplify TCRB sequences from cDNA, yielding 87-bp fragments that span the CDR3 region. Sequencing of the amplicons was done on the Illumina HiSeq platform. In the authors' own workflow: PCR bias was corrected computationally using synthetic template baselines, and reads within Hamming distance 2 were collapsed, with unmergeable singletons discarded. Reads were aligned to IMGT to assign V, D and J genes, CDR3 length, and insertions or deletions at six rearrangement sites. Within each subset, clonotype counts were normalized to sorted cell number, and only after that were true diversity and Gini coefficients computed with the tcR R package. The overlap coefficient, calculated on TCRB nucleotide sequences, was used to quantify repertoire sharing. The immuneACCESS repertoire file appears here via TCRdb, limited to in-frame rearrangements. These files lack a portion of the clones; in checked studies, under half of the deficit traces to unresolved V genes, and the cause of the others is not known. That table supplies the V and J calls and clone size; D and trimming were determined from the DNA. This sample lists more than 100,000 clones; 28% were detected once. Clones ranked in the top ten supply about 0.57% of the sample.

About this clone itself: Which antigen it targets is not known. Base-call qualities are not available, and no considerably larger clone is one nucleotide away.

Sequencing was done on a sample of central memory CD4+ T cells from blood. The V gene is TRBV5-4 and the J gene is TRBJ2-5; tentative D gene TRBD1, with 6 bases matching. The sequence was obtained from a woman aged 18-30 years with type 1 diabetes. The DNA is TGTGCCAGCAGGATGCAGGGGCAGGGAGAGACCCAGTACTTC. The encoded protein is CASRMQGQGETQYF.